This TCR beta chain was profiled in a study of cytomegalovirus exposure and HLA in healthy donors. Study-wide findings and caveats: The classifier was said to identify cytomegalovirus status with high specificity and sensitivity. Researchers had no immune exposure information except CMV serostatus available. Later analysis demonstrated an association between a missense DCLRE1C variant and TCR beta V- and J-gene trimming.

Points on this clone: Its specificity is not known.

Vbeta (60) and Jbeta (13) primers were used in the PCR. The data were produced by immunoSEQ multiplex PCR, yet TCRdb's version contains in-frame clones alone and is incomplete. The sample lists 84,000 or so clones; roughly 80% were seen once. Germline assignment: CDR1 SQVTM and CDR2 ANQGSEA. V lost 4 bases to trimming and J lost 1 base, with 10 bases between them. CDR3 length: 13 amino acids. Sequenced: PBMCs. The clonotype comes from a boy aged 5-17 years in good health and CMV-seronegative. The V and J genes are TRBV29-1 and TRBJ2-5, with unresolved D. CDR3 residues: CSVGLAFQETQYF. DNA of the CDR3: TGCAGCGTTGGCTTAGCCTTCCAAGAGACCCAGTACTTC.